What follows describes a single T cell receptor beta chain. Generated by immunoSEQ multiplex PCR, the TCRdb table keeps only in-frame clones and is missing some. The table lists 82,000 or so clones, 85% to 95% of them singletons, with around 4.5% in the top ten. This record belongs to a study of control samples from healthy donors and cancer patients. This CDR3 has 13 amino acids. The germline V gene encodes CDR1 MNHEY and CDR2 SVGAGI. Deletions cut 0 bases from V and 3 bases from J, with 6 bases between. The receptor was derived from a woman younger than 35 in good health. The sequencing sample was made of blood. The chain is built from TRBV6-5 and TRBJ2-7; D is ambiguous. The DNA for the CDR3 is TGTGCCAGCAGTTACTCACCCGACTACGAGCAGTACTTC. Its protein is CASSYSPDYEQYF.